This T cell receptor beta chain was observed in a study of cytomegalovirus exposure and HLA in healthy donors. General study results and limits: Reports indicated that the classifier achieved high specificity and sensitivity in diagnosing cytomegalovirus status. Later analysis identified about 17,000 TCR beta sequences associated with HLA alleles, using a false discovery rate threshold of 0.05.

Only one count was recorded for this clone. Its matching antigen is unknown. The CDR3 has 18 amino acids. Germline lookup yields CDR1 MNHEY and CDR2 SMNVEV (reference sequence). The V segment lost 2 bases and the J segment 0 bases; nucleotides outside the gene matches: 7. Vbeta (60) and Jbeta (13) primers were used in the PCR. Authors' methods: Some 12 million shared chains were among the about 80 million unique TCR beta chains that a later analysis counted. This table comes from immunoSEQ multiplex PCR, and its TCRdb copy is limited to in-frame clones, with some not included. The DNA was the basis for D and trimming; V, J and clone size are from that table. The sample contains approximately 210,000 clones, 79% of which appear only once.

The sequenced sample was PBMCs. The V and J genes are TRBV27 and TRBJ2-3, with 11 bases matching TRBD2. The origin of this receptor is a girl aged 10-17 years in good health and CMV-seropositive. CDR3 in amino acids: CASSLGLAGGTSTDTQYF. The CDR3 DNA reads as TGTGCCAGCAGTTTAGGTCTAGCGGGGGGCACTAGCACAGATACGCAGTATTTT.